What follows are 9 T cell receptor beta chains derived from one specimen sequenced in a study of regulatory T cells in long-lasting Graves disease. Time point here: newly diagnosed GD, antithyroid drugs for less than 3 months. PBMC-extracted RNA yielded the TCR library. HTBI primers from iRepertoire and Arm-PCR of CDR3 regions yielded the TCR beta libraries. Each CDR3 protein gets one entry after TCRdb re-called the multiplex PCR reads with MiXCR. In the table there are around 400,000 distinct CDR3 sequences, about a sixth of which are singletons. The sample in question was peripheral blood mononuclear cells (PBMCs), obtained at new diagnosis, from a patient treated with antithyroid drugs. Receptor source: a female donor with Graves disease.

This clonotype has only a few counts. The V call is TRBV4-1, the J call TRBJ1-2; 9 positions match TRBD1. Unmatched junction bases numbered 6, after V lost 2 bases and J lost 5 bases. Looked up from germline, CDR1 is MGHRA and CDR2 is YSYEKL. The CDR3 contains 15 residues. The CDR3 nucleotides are TGCGCCAGCAGCCAACCCGGGACAGGGTTTTATGGCTACACCTTC. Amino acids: CASSQPGTGFYGYTF.

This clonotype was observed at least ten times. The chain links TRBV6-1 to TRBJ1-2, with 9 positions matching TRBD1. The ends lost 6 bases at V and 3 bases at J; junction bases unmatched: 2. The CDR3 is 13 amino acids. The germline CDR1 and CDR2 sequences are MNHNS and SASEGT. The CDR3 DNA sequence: TGTGCCAGCAGCGGGACAGGGCACTATGGCTACACCTTC. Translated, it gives CASSGTGHYGYTF.

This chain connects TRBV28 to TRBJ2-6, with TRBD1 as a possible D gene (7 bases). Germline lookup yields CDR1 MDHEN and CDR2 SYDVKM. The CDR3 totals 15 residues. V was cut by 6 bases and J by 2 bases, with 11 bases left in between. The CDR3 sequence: CASSSRGAGANVLTF. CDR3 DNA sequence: TGTGCCAGCAGCTCCAGGGGGGCTGGGGCCAACGTCCTGACTTTC.

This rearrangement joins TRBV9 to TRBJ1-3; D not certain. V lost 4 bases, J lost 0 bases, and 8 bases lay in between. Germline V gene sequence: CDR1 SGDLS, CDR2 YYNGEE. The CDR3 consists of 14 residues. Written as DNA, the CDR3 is TGTGCCAGCAGCTTACAGAGCTCTGGAAACACCATATATTTT. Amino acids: CASSLQSSGNTIYF.

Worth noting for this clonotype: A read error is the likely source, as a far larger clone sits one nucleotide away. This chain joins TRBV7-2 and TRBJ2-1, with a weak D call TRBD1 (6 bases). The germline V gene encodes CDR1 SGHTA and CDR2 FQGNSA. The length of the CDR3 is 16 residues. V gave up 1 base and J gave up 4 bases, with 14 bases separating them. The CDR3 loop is CASSLGADRTYNEQFF. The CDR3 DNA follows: TGTGCCAGCAGCTTAGGGGCGGACAGAACTTACAATGAGCAGTTCTTC.

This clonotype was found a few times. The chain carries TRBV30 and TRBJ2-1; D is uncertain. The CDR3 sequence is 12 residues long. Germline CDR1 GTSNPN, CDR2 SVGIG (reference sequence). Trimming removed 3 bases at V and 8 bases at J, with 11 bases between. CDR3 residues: CAWSASWDEQFF. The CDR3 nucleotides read TGTGCCTGGAGCGCAAGTTGGGATGAGCAGTTCTTC.

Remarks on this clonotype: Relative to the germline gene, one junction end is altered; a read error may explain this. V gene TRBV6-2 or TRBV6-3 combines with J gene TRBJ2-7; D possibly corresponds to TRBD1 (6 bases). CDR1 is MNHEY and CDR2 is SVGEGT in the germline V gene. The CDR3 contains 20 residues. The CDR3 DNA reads TGTGCCAGCAGTGACTCTGGACTGTGGGGACACCTAAACGGCGCCTACGAGCAGTACTTC. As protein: CASSDSGLWGHLNGAYEQYF.

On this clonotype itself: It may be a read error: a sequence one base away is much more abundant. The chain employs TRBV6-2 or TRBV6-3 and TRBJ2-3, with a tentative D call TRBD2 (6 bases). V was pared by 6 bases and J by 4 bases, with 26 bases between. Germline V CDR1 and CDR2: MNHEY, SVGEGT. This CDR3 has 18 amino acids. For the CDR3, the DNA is TGTGCCAGCAGACCACCTCCGGGACTCAAACACAACGCAGATACGCAGTATTTT. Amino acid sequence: CASRPPPGLKHNADTQYF.

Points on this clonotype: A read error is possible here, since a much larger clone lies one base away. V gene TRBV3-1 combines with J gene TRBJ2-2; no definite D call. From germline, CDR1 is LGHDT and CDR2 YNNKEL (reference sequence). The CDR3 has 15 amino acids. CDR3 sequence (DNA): TGTGCCGGCAGCCCTTCGGGTAGCAGGTCCGGGGAGCTGTTTTTT. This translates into CAGSPSGSRSGELFF.